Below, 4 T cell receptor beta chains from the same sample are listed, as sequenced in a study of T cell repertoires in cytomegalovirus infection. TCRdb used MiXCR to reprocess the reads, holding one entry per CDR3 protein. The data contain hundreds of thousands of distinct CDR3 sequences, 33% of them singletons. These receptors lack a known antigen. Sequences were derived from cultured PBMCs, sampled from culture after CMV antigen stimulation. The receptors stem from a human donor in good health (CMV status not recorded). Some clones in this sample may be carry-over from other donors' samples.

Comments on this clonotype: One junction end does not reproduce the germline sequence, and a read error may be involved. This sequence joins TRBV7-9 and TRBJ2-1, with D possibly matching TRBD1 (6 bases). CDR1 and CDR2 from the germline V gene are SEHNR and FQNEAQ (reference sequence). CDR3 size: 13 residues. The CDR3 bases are TGTGCCAACAGCTTAGACAGGCTAAATGAGCAGTTCTTC. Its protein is CANSLDRLNEQFF.

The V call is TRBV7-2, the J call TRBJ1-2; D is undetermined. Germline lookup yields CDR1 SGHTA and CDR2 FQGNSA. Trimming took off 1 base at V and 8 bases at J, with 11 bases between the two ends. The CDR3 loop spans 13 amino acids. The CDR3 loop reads CASSLGPDRGYTF. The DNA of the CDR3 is TGTGCCAGCAGCTTAGGGCCCGACCGGGGCTACACCTTC.

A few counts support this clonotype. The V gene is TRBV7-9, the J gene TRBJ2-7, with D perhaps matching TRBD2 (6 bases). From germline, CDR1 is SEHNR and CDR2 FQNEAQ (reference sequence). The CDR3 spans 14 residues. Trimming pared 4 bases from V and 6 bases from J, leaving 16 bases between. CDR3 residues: CASSSSGQGGEQYV. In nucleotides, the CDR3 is TGTGCCAGCAGCTCGAGCGGGCAGGGAGGCGAGCAGTACGTC.

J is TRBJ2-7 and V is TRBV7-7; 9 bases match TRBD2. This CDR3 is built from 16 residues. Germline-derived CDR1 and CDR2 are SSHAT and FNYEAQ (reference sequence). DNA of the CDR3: TGTGCTAGCAGCTTAGCGCTTAGCGGGGGAACTTACGAGCAGTACGTC. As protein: CASSLALSGGTYEQYV.